This is a list of T cell receptor beta chains from one sample in a study of cytomegalovirus exposure and HLA in healthy donors. Profiling relied on immunoSEQ multiplex PCR, and the TCRdb table lists in-frame clones only, not all of them. The sample carries some 180,000 clones, about 85% recorded once. The sequenced sample was PBMCs. The receptors here all came from a man aged 25 to 45 in good health and CMV-seropositive. Each CDR3 is given with its conserved first and last residue. Fields, in order: V gene, clone size, J gene, CDR3 length, D gene, CDR3 DNA, CDR3 protein. The D gene is left open where the match is weak. Expanded clones get a size class; other rows say once, few or many, or leave the size out.

v_call: TRBV6-6; clone_size: NA; j_call: TRBJ1-4; cdr3_length: 12; d_call: NA; cdr3_nt: TGTGCCAGCAGTTACGGGCTAGAAAAACTGTTTTTT; cdr3_aa: CASSYGLEKLFF
v_call: TRBV5-1; clone_size: NA; j_call: TRBJ2-3; cdr3_length: 15; d_call: NA; cdr3_nt: TGCGCCAGCAGCTTGGTCAGCGGCCTCACAGATACGCAGTATTTT; cdr3_aa: CASSLVSGLTDTQYF
v_call: TRBV4-2; clone_size: NA; j_call: TRBJ2-4; cdr3_length: 13; d_call: NA; cdr3_nt: TGTGCCAGCAGCCAAGAACAGAAAAACATTCAGTACTTC; cdr3_aa: CASSQEQKNIQYF
v_call: TRBV5-1; clone_size: NA; j_call: TRBJ2-1; cdr3_length: 14; d_call: NA; cdr3_nt: TGCGCCAGCAGCTTGGCTAGCTCCTACAATGAGCAGTTCTTC; cdr3_aa: CASSLASSYNEQFF
v_call: TRBV7-9; clone_size: NA; j_call: TRBJ1-2; cdr3_length: 13; d_call: NA; cdr3_nt: TGTTCCAGCACCCCAGTGGGGGGTACTGGCTACACCTTC; cdr3_aa: CSSTPVGGTGYTF
v_call: TRBV11-3; clone_size: once; j_call: TRBJ2-1; cdr3_length: 16; d_call: TRBD2; cdr3_nt: TGTGCCAGCAGCGGGGTAGCGGGAGGGATCTACAATGAGCAGTTCTTC; cdr3_aa: CASSGVAGGIYNEQFF
v_call: TRBV6-6; clone_size: NA; j_call: TRBJ1-5; cdr3_length: 12; d_call: NA; cdr3_nt: TGTGCCAGCAGTAACCCGGGACAATCCCAGCATTTT; cdr3_aa: CASSNPGQSQHF
v_call: TRBV7-2; clone_size: NA; j_call: TRBJ2-3; cdr3_length: 14; d_call: TRBD1; cdr3_nt: TGTGCCAGCAGCTTAGTACAGGGGGCAGATACGCAGTATTTT; cdr3_aa: CASSLVQGADTQYF
v_call: TRBV5-1; clone_size: NA; j_call: TRBJ1-1; cdr3_length: 13; d_call: NA; cdr3_nt: TGCGCCAGCGGCTTGGCGGGGGTCACTGAAGCTTTCTTT; cdr3_aa: CASGLAGVTEAFF
v_call: TRBV6-1; clone_size: NA; j_call: TRBJ2-5; cdr3_length: 14; d_call: TRBD2; cdr3_nt: TGTGCCAGCAGCAAAAGCGGGGCCGGAGAGACCCAGTACTTC; cdr3_aa: CASSKSGAGETQYF
v_call: TRBV5-1; clone_size: once; j_call: TRBJ1-1; cdr3_length: 22; d_call: NA; cdr3_nt: TGCGCCAGCAGCTTAGAGACGAGGCAGGGGTGGCAACTGACCTTTCGGGGCACTGAAGCTTTCTTT; cdr3_aa: CASSLETRQGWQLTFRGTEAFF
v_call: TRBV7-2; clone_size: NA; j_call: TRBJ1-2; cdr3_length: 14; d_call: NA; cdr3_nt: TGTGCCAGCAGCTTAGTACAGGGCGGCCGAGGCTACACCTTC; cdr3_aa: CASSLVQGGRGYTF
v_call: TRBV6-5; clone_size: once; j_call: TRBJ1-1; cdr3_length: 14; d_call: NA; cdr3_nt: TGTGCCAGCAGCCTAGACAGGCCCAACACTGAAGCTTTCTTT; cdr3_aa: CASSLDRPNTEAFF
v_call: TRBV5-1; clone_size: NA; j_call: TRBJ2-2; cdr3_length: 16; d_call: NA; cdr3_nt: TGCGCCAGCAGCCCTGGCAGGGGAAGGGGCACCGGGGAGCTGTTTTTT; cdr3_aa: CASSPGRGRGTGELFF
v_call: TRBV6-1; clone_size: NA; j_call: TRBJ2-1; cdr3_length: 15; d_call: TRBD1; cdr3_nt: TGTGCCAGCAGTGAACTGACAGGGGGCTACAATGAGCAGTTCTTC; cdr3_aa: CASSELTGGYNEQFF
v_call: TRBV12-5; clone_size: NA; j_call: TRBJ2-2; cdr3_length: 16; d_call: TRBD2; cdr3_nt: TGTGCTAGTGGTTTGGGGACTAGCGTAATCTCCGGGGAGCTGTTTTTT; cdr3_aa: CASGLGTSVISGELFF
v_call: TRBV2; clone_size: NA; j_call: TRBJ2-1; cdr3_length: 16; d_call: TRBD2; cdr3_nt: TGTGCCAGCAGCCTAACTAGCGGGAGGATGTACAATGAGCAGTTCTTC; cdr3_aa: CASSLTSGRMYNEQFF
v_call: TRBV10-3; clone_size: NA; j_call: TRBJ2-7; cdr3_length: 15; d_call: TRBD2; cdr3_nt: TGTGCCATCAGGGGCGGGAGTGGGGCTTATTACGAGCAGTACTTC; cdr3_aa: CAIRGGSGAYYEQYF
v_call: TRBV7-2; clone_size: NA; j_call: TRBJ2-3; cdr3_length: 16; d_call: NA; cdr3_nt: TGTGCCAGCAGCCCTGGCAATGGAGGGGGCCCAGATACGCAGTATTTT; cdr3_aa: CASSPGNGGGPDTQYF
v_call: TRBV4-3; clone_size: once; j_call: TRBJ1-2; cdr3_length: 17; d_call: NA; cdr3_nt: TGCGCCAGCAGCAGATCCTCCCTCGGGACACCTAACTATGGCTACACCTTC; cdr3_aa: CASSRSSLGTPNYGYTF
v_call: TRBV13; clone_size: NA; j_call: TRBJ1-1; cdr3_length: 14; d_call: NA; cdr3_nt: TGTGCCAGCATCCGCACCAGGGAGGACACTGAAGCTTTCTTT; cdr3_aa: CASIRTREDTEAFF
v_call: TRBV7-6; clone_size: NA; j_call: TRBJ2-2; cdr3_length: 12; d_call: NA; cdr3_nt: TGTGCCAGCAGCTTACAAACCGGGGAGCTGTTTTTT; cdr3_aa: CASSLQTGELFF
v_call: TRBV27; clone_size: NA; j_call: TRBJ2-2; cdr3_length: 16; d_call: NA; cdr3_nt: TGTGCCAGCAGTCCCCCCCCAGGGAATCCCACCGGGGAGCTGTTTTTT; cdr3_aa: CASSPPPGNPTGELFF